Listed here is a single TCR beta chain. Its antigen remains unidentified. Germline V gene data show CDR1 as GTSNPN and CDR2 as SVGIG (reference sequence). The CDR3 totals 13 residues. Trimming removed 0 bases at V and 2 bases at J, with 7 bases between. Time point: newly diagnosed, previously untreated cHL patient sample. Newly diagnosed classical Hodgkin lymphoma PBMCs, still untreated, provided the comparison samples. These data originate in a study of PD-1 blockade in classical Hodgkin lymphoma. Assay used: immunoSEQ multiplex PCR; TCRdb lists only in-frame clones, some missing. This sample yields 20,000 to 25,000 clones, of which 94% are seen a single time; approximately 3.9% belongs to the top ten. General study points: Newly diagnosed patients were reported to start with lower TCR diversity than healthy donors.

Source material: peripheral blood mononuclear cells (PBMCs). This chain uses TRBV30 with TRBJ1-1; D gene uncertain. This receptor was taken from a human donor with classical Hodgkin lymphoma. CDR3 in DNA: TGTGCCTGGAGTGTAAACGCCAACACTGAAGCTTTCTTT. It codes for CAWSVNANTEAFF.